This is a list of T cell receptor beta chains from one sample in a study of blood T cells in healthy people across ages. MiXCR, run by TCRdb on the 5' RACE reads, gives a single entry per CDR3 protein. The sample has around 990,000 distinct CDR3 sequences; roughly two fifths are singletons. Material for sequencing was blood. These receptors came from a man aged 18-30 years in good health. CDR3s include the opening cysteine and the closing phenylalanine or tryptophan. Each record gives: J gene, V gene, clone size, CDR3 protein. Some rows have no size entry. The others give once, few or many, or a class for an expanded clone.

J: TRBJ1-2; V: TRBV29-1; size: few; CDR3: CSGGDRASNYGYTF
J: TRBJ2-3; V: TRBV12-5; size: few; CDR3: CASGLGTQTGDTQYF
J: TRBJ1-5; V: TRBV20-1; size: NA; CDR3: CSARAGGSLSKHPQHF
J: TRBJ2-7; V: TRBV12-3/TRBV12-4; size: NA; CDR3: CASSLLAIASYEQYF
J: TRBJ2-7; V: TRBV6-2/TRBV6-3; size: few; CDR3: CASGAGSYEQYF
J: TRBJ1-1; V: TRBV5-1; size: NA; CDR3: CASSMMTLGTEAFF
J: TRBJ2-4; V: TRBV28; size: few; CDR3: CASSWDLRAKNIQYF
J: TRBJ2-1; V: TRBV24-1; size: NA; CDR3: CATSEIDADYNEQFF
J: TRBJ1-2; V: TRBV20-1; size: NA; CDR3: CSARDPDKGGANYGYTF
J: TRBJ1-2; V: TRBV4-3; size: NA; CDR3: CASSHLSDLNYGYTF
J: NA; V: TRBV7-9; size: NA; CDR3: CASSFSEGHYNEQYF
J: TRBJ1-1; V: TRBV24-1; size: NA; CDR3: CATRGQGAGTEAFF
J: TRBJ1-1; V: TRBV5-1; size: NA; CDR3: CASSLRTGPDTEAFF
J: TRBJ1-6; V: TRBV9; size: NA; CDR3: CASSACDREGSNSPLHF
J: TRBJ2-5; V: TRBV4-3; size: NA; CDR3: CASSQDLAGGLLLETQYF
J: TRBJ1-5; V: TRBV6-2/TRBV6-3; size: NA; CDR3: CASTNPPQPQHF
J: TRBJ2-1; V: TRBV20-1; size: NA; CDR3: CSAAAGINEQFF
J: TRBJ2-7; V: TRBV20-1; size: NA; CDR3: CSARSWDRSYEQYF
J: TRBJ1-1; V: TRBV7-9; size: NA; CDR3: CASSLVTAGNTEAFF
J: TRBJ2-2; V: TRBV14; size: NA; CDR3: CASSQGAAGSGELFF
J: TRBJ1-3; V: TRBV4-1; size: once; CDR3: CASSQGSGGQLPGNTIYF
J: TRBJ2-3; V: TRBV6-1; size: NA; CDR3: CASSKLGLAGGTDTQYF
J: TRBJ1-1; V: TRBV15; size: NA; CDR3: CATSSSNVGTEAFF
J: TRBJ2-1; V: TRBV12-3/TRBV12-4; size: NA; CDR3: CASRSTGVLNGQFF
J: TRBJ2-1; V: TRBV9; size: NA; CDR3: CASGLAGGWNEQFF
J: TRBJ1-4; V: TRBV9; size: few; CDR3: CASSVATGATNEKLFF
J: TRBJ2-2; V: TRBV5-1; size: NA; CDR3: CASSPWDRPGELFF
J: TRBJ2-1; V: TRBV6-2/TRBV6-3; size: NA; CDR3: CASTQARWSEQFF
J: TRBJ2-7; V: TRBV5-1; size: NA; CDR3: CASSATGAYEQYF
J: TRBJ2-3; V: TRBV20-1; size: NA; CDR3: CSAREIRTVTDTQYF
J: TRBJ1-2; V: TRBV9; size: NA; CDR3: CASSGQGFGYTF
J: TRBJ2-5; V: TRBV11-1; size: NA; CDR3: CASTLGVNGYDQYF
J: TRBJ1-6; V: TRBV7-2; size: NA; CDR3: CASSYSRPSPLHF
J: TRBJ2-3; V: TRBV4-1; size: NA; CDR3: CASSQTGWADTQYF
J: TRBJ1-1; V: TRBV2; size: NA; CDR3: CASSEAGYPEAFF
J: TRBJ2-3; V: TRBV29-1; size: NA; CDR3: CSVDEAGTDTQYF
J: TRBJ2-1; V: TRBV19; size: NA; CDR3: CASSIAGTHRKANEQFF
J: TRBJ2-3; V: TRBV9; size: NA; CDR3: CASSVDLPTDTQYF
J: TRBJ2-3; V: TRBV12-3/TRBV12-4; size: few; CDR3: CASGVTDTQYF
J: TRBJ2-7; V: TRBV2; size: NA; CDR3: CASGATGQGRYEQYF
J: TRBJ2-7; V: TRBV20-1; size: NA; CDR3: CSARSRDNYYEQYF
J: TRBJ1-5; V: TRBV13; size: NA; CDR3: CASSLSYRNQPQHF
J: TRBJ1-2; V: TRBV7-9; size: NA; CDR3: CASSLDPDYGYTF
J: TRBJ2-7; V: TRBV7-9; size: few; CDR3: CASSLVRTDRPYEQYF
J: TRBJ2-1; V: TRBV29-1; size: NA; CDR3: CSVGESEANEQFF
J: NA; V: TRBV4-3; size: NA; CDR3: CASSQEHSPYEQYF
J: NA; V: TRBV7-9; size: NA; CDR3: CASSSDLHRVLSYNEQYF
J: TRBJ2-4; V: TRBV4-2; size: few; CDR3: CASSQRTSGGLNIQYF